A single sample is the source of the 9 T cell receptor beta chains below, sequenced in a study of cytomegalovirus exposure and HLA in healthy donors. In the PCR, 60 Vbeta and 13 Jbeta primers were used. Assay: immunoSEQ multiplex PCR; the TCRdb copy retains only in-frame clones and omits some. The sample has under 150,000 clones; around 83% are singletons. Sequenced sample: PBMCs. Receptors originate from a man aged 45-65 years in good health and CMV-seronegative.

V and J are TRBV6-6 and TRBJ2-2; 7 bases agree with TRBD2. The CDR3 has 12 residues. Germline-derived CDR1 and CDR2 are MNHNY and SVGAGI (reference sequence). The CDR3 loop is CESREGTGELFF. The CDR3, as DNA: TGTGAGTCCAGGGAGGGCACCGGGGAGCTGTTTTTT.

The chain is built from TRBV5-1 and TRBJ2-3; 8 bases map to TRBD1. Germline V gives CDR1 SGHRS, CDR2 YFSETQ. The CDR3 has 15 amino acids. V dropped 0 bases and J dropped 3; count of bases not matched to a gene: 3. CDR3 DNA sequence: TGCGCCAGCAGCTTGGGGAGACAGGGGACAGATACGCAGTATTTT. Translation: CASSLGRQGTDTQYF.

This chain joins TRBV2 and TRBJ1-2, with TRBD1 identical over 12 bases. V dropped 8 bases and J dropped 8; count of bases not matched to a gene: 9. The CDR3 consists of 14 residues. Germline loops: CDR1 SNHLY, CDR2 FYNNEI. CDR3 DNA sequence: TGTGCCAGCGGGGCCACCGGGACAGGGGGCGGCTACACCTTC. Residues: CASGATGTGGGYTF.

This clone was picked up one time. The gene calls are TRBV7-2 and TRBJ1-2, with 7 bases matching TRBD1. The V and J ends lost 5 bases and 8 bases, in that order; junction bases with no gene match: 11. This CDR3 region has 14 residues. CDR1 SGHTA and CDR2 FQGNSA come from the germline V gene. The CDR3 loop reads CASSPRTGFWGYTF. CDR3 coding DNA: TGTGCCAGCAGCCCAAGGACAGGTTTCTGGGGCTACACCTTC.

The rearrangement uses TRBV11-2 and TRBJ2-5; 8 bases agree with TRBD2. Per germline, CDR1 SGHAT and CDR2 FQNNGV. The CDR3 spans 14 residues. With V trimmed by 6 bases and J by 5 bases, 8 bases remained unmatched. The DNA of the CDR3 is TGTGCCAGCAGGGAAAGCGGGGGCTGGGAGACCCAGTACTTC. It is translated as CASRESGGWETQYF.

CDR3 coding DNA: TGCAGCGTTGAACCTAGCGGGGGCGCAAGATCGGGGGCAGATACGCAGTATTTT. Amino acid sequence: CSVEPSGGARSGADTQYF. The V call is TRBV29-1, the J call TRBJ2-3; 10 nucleotides align to TRBD2. Per the germline V gene, CDR1 is SQVTM and CDR2 is ANQGSEA. CDR3 length: 18 residues. V lost 2 bases and J lost 4; bases outside the gene matches: 15.

The chain couples TRBV29-1 to TRBJ1-1; 10 nucleotides agree with TRBD1. This CDR3 region has 17 residues. Germline loops: CDR1 SQVTM, CDR2 ANQGSEA. Trimming removed 4 bases from V and 3 bases from J; junction bases left unmatched: 14. CDR3 nucleotides: TGCAGCGTTGGAGAGCTAGACAGGGGGCGGGGGGACACTGAAGCTTTCTTT. Translation: CSVGELDRGRGDTEAFF.

On this clone: One junction end disagrees with the germline gene, perhaps due to a read error. The chain is built from TRBV7-9 and TRBJ1-1; 7 bases map to TRBD1. The CDR3 covers 16 residues. The germline V gene encodes CDR1 SEHNR and CDR2 FQNEAQ (reference sequence). This CDR3 is CASSAWDRGKNAEAFF. The DNA of the CDR3 is TGTGCCAGCAGCGCCTGGGACAGAGGTAAGAACGCTGAAGCTTTCTTT.

The J gene is TRBJ1-4, the V gene TRBV27; TRBD1 agrees at 7 bases. CDR3 length: 17 amino acids. Germline V gene lookup returns CDR1 MNHEY and CDR2 SMNVEV (reference sequence). With V trimmed by 1 base and J by 8 bases, 13 bases remained unmatched. CDR3 in DNA: TGTGCCAGCAGTTTATTGTTTTCGGAGGGGGCCGGGGAAAAACTGTTTTTT. Translated, it gives CASSLLFSEGAGEKLFF. Drawing the rest from reference TRBV27 and TRBJ1-4, the complete variable domain is EAQVTQNPRYLITVTGKKLTVTCSQNMNHEYMSWYRQDPGLGLRQIYYSMNVEVTDKGDVPEGYKVSRKEKRNFPLILESPSPNQTSLYFCASSLLFSEGAGEKLFFGSGTQLSVL.